The TCR beta chain under discussion was sequenced for a study of long-term antiretroviral therapy in people with HIV. Study summary: It was about a decade after the earliest samples that the 2015 immediate-ART recommendation appeared. Notes on the study in general: Pre-ART clonal expansions dominated every time point's repertoire. Even long-term ART left TRB diversity below transplant donor controls, despite gains.

About this clone itself: Its antigen remains unidentified.

Run at survey level, the immunoSEQ assay was version v3.0. Sequencing used immunoSEQ multiplex PCR; TCRdb keeps in-frame clones, though not all of them. In the table there are 25,000 to 35,000 clones, around 96% of which are singletons. Germline assignment: CDR1 SGHRS and CDR2 YFSETQ. V lost 1 base and J lost 0, with 26 bases in between. The CDR3 extends over 21 amino acids. The sequencing here drew on unsorted PBMCs, taken roughly 6.9 years after starting antiretroviral therapy. The clonotype originates from a man aged 25-45 years with HIV. V usage is TRBV5-1 and J usage is TRBJ2-1; no clear D gene. The DNA for the CDR3 is TGCGCCAGCAGCTTGCCTCACCCCTCTATTTGGGGTGATCGCTCCTACAATGAGCAGTTCTTC. Its protein product is CASSLPHPSIWGDRSYNEQFF. The full variable domain, with the rest looked up from reference TRBV5-1 and TRBJ2-1, is KAGVTQTPRYLIKTRGQQVTLSCSPISGHRSVSWYQQTPGQGLQFLFEYFSETQRNKGNFPGRFSGRQFSNSRSEMNVSTLELGDSALYLCASSLPHPSIWGDRSYNEQFFGPGTRLTVL.